This passage covers 30 T cell receptor beta chains from one sample sequenced in a study of blood T cell repertoires in COVID-19. Assay: immunoSEQ multiplex PCR; the TCRdb copy retains only in-frame clones and omits some. The table includes 75,000 to 85,000 clones, 65% to 90% detected once. The specimen was peripheral blood. All receptors come from a human donor in a cohort sampled during active COVID-19.

The CDR3 spells CATSNRESTEQYF. As DNA, the CDR3 is TGTGCCACCAGCAACCGGGAGTCAACGGAGCAGTACTTC. This rearrangement joins TRBV24-1 to TRBJ2-7; TRBD2 is a possible D gene (6 bases). The CDR3 sequence is 13 residues long. Between the trimmed V and J ends, which lost 7 bases and 7 bases, there was a span of 16 bases. CDR1 KGHDR and CDR2 SFDVKD come from the germline V gene.

V gene TRBV5-4 combines with J gene TRBJ2-7; D possibly corresponds to TRBD1 (6 bases). The length of the CDR3 is 13 residues. The V gene lost 1 base and the J gene lost 5 bases, with 10 bases spanning the gap. The V gene's germline CDR1 is SGHNT and CDR2 YYREEE (reference sequence). CDR3 nucleotides: TGTGCCAGCAGCTTGACAGGGACCCACGAGCAGTACTTC. Protein: CASSLTGTHEQYF.

V and J are TRBV6-4 and TRBJ1-2, with 8 bases lining up with TRBD1. J gave up 5 bases and V 6 bases, and 11 bases lay outside the gene matches. This CDR3 spans 15 amino acids. Germline values: CDR1 MRHNA, CDR2 SNTAGT. CDR3 sequence (DNA): TGTGCCAGCAGGAGCCGGGCACAGGGGGTATATGGCTACACCTTC. Translated, it gives CASRSRAQGVYGYTF.

The V and J genes are TRBV27 and TRBJ2-5, with D perhaps TRBD1 (5 bases). The CDR3 spans 15 residues. V lost 8 bases, J lost 5 bases, and 21 bases lay in between. The germline gives CDR1 MNHEY, CDR2 SMNVEV (reference sequence). This CDR3 reads CASLKRRGTGETQYF. The CDR3 DNA is TGTGCCAGCTTGAAGCGTAGGGGTACCGGGGAGACCCAGTACTTC.

The chain is built from TRBV6-5 and TRBJ2-7; 7 nucleotides align to TRBD1. V was pared by 8 bases and J by 4 bases, with 11 bases of the junction left unmatched. This CDR3 comprises 14 residues. In germline, CDR1 is MNHEY, CDR2 SVGAGI. CDR3 sequence (DNA): TGTGCCAGCCCCCCCCGGGACAGAAATTACGAGCAGTACTTC. Protein product: CASPPRDRNYEQYF.

The chain couples TRBV6-6 to TRBJ1-1; D gene ambiguous. This CDR3 region has 13 residues. Germline lookup yields CDR1 MNHNY and CDR2 SVGAGI (reference sequence). The V gene lost 6 bases and the J gene lost 0 bases, with 8 bases spanning the gap. The CDR3 region has the DNA TGTGCCAGCAGGGGCAACATGAACACTGAAGCTTTCTTT. This codes for CASRGNMNTEAFF.

There are a few counts of this clone. The chain combines TRBV29-1 with TRBJ2-1; D is uncertain. Trimming took off 4 bases at V and 2 bases at J, with 6 bases between the two ends. The germline CDR1 and CDR2 sequences are SQVTM and ANQGSEA. The CDR3 length is 12 residues. The CDR3 reads CSVGQAYNEQFF. CDR3 sequence (DNA): TGCAGCGTTGGACAAGCCTACAATGAGCAGTTCTTC.

This rearrangement joins TRBV5-1 to TRBJ2-7; the D gene is possibly TRBD1 (6 bases). This CDR3 spans 16 amino acids. The germline V gene encodes CDR1 SGHRS and CDR2 YFSETQ. Trimming took 2 bases from V and 5 from J, leaving 20 bases between them. The CDR3 here is CASSFSEDSGADEQYF. CDR3 coding DNA: TGCGCCAGCAGCTTTTCCGAGGACAGCGGAGCTGACGAGCAGTACTTC.

The chain couples TRBV7-2 to TRBJ2-3, with D uncertain. Looked up from germline, CDR1 is SGHTA and CDR2 is FQGNSA. Trimming took 2 bases from V and 6 from J, leaving 12 bases between them. CDR3 size: 14 residues. The CDR3 nucleotides are TGTGCCAGCAGCTTATATCCCAAGAGGGATACGCAGTATTTT. Its protein product is CASSLYPKRDTQYF.

The CDR3: CASSLDRGLGNTIYF. The CDR3 coding sequence is TGTGCCAGCAGCTTGGACAGGGGGCTCGGAAACACCATATATTTT. V gene TRBV7-9 combines with J gene TRBJ1-3; 11 bases are a match to TRBD1. Germline V gene lookup returns CDR1 SEHNR and CDR2 FQNEAQ (reference sequence). The CDR3 spans 15 residues. J was trimmed by 4 bases and V by 3 bases; bases with no gene match: 2.

V and J are TRBV28 and TRBJ2-7; D gene uncertain. The V and J ends lost 4 bases and 0 bases respectively, with 16 bases between them. Germline values: CDR1 MDHEN, CDR2 SYDVKM. This CDR3 has 16 residues. The CDR3 protein is CASSSVIRSGSYEQYF. CDR3 nucleotides: TGTGCCAGCAGTTCGGTTATCCGGTCGGGCTCCTACGAGCAGTACTTC.

This chain's CDR3 is CASSDSRGTQYF. CDR3 sequence (DNA): TGTGCCAGCAGTGACTCCAGGGGGACCCAGTACTTC. The V gene is TRBV6-4, the J gene TRBJ2-5, with a tentative D call TRBD1 (6 bases). Looked up from germline, CDR1 is MRHNA and CDR2 is SNTAGT. Trimming left V 0 bases short and J 7 bases short, with 6 bases between. The CDR3 extends over 12 amino acids.

This sequence joins TRBV5-4 and TRBJ2-5; 7 bases are a match to TRBD1. The junction had 6 bases not matched to a gene; V was cut back by 2 bases and J by 2 bases. This CDR3 comprises 15 residues. Germline V gene data show CDR1 as SGHNT and CDR2 as YYREEE (reference sequence). CDR3 residues: CASSFSGTEQETQYF. The CDR3 region has the DNA TGTGCCAGCAGCTTTTCAGGGACAGAACAAGAGACCCAGTACTTC.

The chain links TRBV28 to TRBJ1-2; 8 nucleotides agree with TRBD1. CDR3 size: 15 residues. V was pared by 2 bases and J by 5 bases, with 7 bases of the junction left unmatched. The germline V gene has CDR1 MDHEN and CDR2 SYDVKM. CDR3 DNA: TGTGCCAGCAGTTTACCCCAGGGGGCGAGGTATGGCTACACCTTC. Translating gives CASSLPQGARYGYTF.

The chain couples TRBV3-1 (or the pseudogene TRBV3-2) to TRBJ2-3, with 8 bases aligning to TRBD2. Germline CDR1 LGHDT, CDR2 YNNKEL (reference sequence). Trimming removed 4 bases from V and 3 bases from J; junction bases left unmatched: 6. The CDR3 length is 15 residues. The CDR3 loop is CASSPGLAKTDTQYF. In DNA, the CDR3 is TGTGCCAGCAGCCCAGGACTAGCAAAAACAGATACGCAGTATTTT.

The CDR3 loop reads CASRLAGPTYEQYF. CDR3 DNA: TGTGCCAGCAGATTAGCGGGGCCGACCTACGAGCAGTACTTC. V gene TRBV6-5 combines with J gene TRBJ2-7; 8 bases are a match to TRBD2. Germline V gene sequence: CDR1 MNHEY, CDR2 SVGAGI. The CDR3 spans 14 residues. Trimming at V came to 6 bases and at J to 2 bases, leaving 6 bases not matched to a gene.

This clone has more than one count but fewer than ten. V is TRBV19 and J is TRBJ1-2; no firm D call. Trimming pared 5 bases from V and 1 base from J, leaving 5 bases between. Germline V gene sequence: CDR1 LNHDA, CDR2 SQIVND (reference sequence). The CDR3 spans 12 residues. In DNA, the CDR3 is TGTGCCAGTAGTTACAGTAACTATGGCTACACCTTC. Its protein is CASSYSNYGYTF. The whole variable domain, remainder taken from reference TRBV19 and TRBJ1-2, is DGGITQSPKYLFRKEGQNVTLSCEQNLNHDAMYWYRQDPGQGLRLIYYSQIVNDFQKGDIAEGYSVSREKKESFPLTVTSAQKNPTAFYLCASSYSNYGYTFGSGTRLTVV.

V and J are TRBV24-1 and TRBJ2-2; D call uncertain. This CDR3 is 14 amino acids long. Trimming pared 6 bases from V and 7 bases from J, leaving 14 bases between. Germline CDR1 KGHDR, CDR2 SFDVKD. CDR3 coding DNA: TGTGCCACCAGTCCACCGGTTTTGCGCGGGGAGCTGTTTTTT. It specifies CATSPPVLRGELFF.

V gene TRBV5-4 combines with J gene TRBJ1-6; D possibly corresponds to TRBD1 (5 bases). Trimming took 1 base from V and 8 from J, leaving 7 bases between them. Per germline, CDR1 SGHNT and CDR2 YYREEE (reference sequence). The CDR3 consists of 13 residues. The CDR3 bases are TGTGCCAGCAGCTTGCCGGGGGATTCACCCCTCCACTTT. Its protein is CASSLPGDSPLHF.

In nucleotides, the CDR3 is TGTGCCAGCAGCGTACAGGGGACTAACTACAATGAGCAGTTCTTC. It translates to CASSVQGTNYNEQFF. The chain employs TRBV9 and TRBJ2-1; D possibly corresponds to TRBD2 (7 bases). The CDR3 has 15 residues. The V end lost 1 base, the J end lost 3 bases, and 11 bases lay between the germline ends. CDR1 is SGDLS, CDR2 YYNGEE, per germline.

The chain joins TRBV10-3 to TRBJ2-3, with D possibly TRBD2 on 6 matching bases. CDR1 and CDR2 from the germline V gene are ENHRY and SYGVKD. The V gene lost 7 bases and the J gene lost 1 base, with 9 bases spanning the gap. The CDR3 consists of 13 residues. The CDR3 region is CAINGGGTDTQYF. CDR3 coding DNA: TGTGCCATCAATGGCGGGGGCACAGATACGCAGTATTTT.

The gene calls are TRBV6-1 and TRBJ1-5; 7 bases are a match to TRBD1. This CDR3 comprises 15 residues. Trimming cost V 2 bases and J 7 bases; bases outside gene matches: 8. Germline V gives CDR1 MNHNS, CDR2 SASEGT. CDR3 nucleotide sequence: TGTGCCAGCAGTGAAATGGGACAGACCTTCCAGCCCCAGCATTTT. Protein product: CASSEMGQTFQPQHF.

This chain uses TRBV10-3 with TRBJ2-3, with TRBD1 matching 7 bases. CDR3 length: 16 amino acids. After removal of 5 bases from V and 6 bases from J, the junction contained 14 bases not matched to a gene. Germline-derived CDR1 and CDR2 are ENHRY and SYGVKD. CDR3 protein: CAISLGRQGISDTQYF. CDR3 nucleotide sequence: TGTGCCATCAGTTTGGGTAGACAGGGTATCTCGGATACGCAGTATTTT.

This clone turned up a few times. This sequence joins TRBV12-3 or TRBV12-4 and TRBJ1-2; D gene unclear. CDR3 length equals 13 residues. V dropped 0 bases and J dropped 4 bases, with 6 bases sitting between them. The CDR3 DNA is TGTGCCAGCAGTTTAGCGAAGAGCTATGGCTACACCTTC. Protein sequence: CASSLAKSYGYTF.

CDR3 loop: CASSLGTVNYEQYF. In nucleotides, the CDR3 is TGTGCCAGCAGCTTGGGTACTGTAAACTACGAGCAGTACTTC. V gene TRBV5-4 combines with J gene TRBJ2-7; no reliable D call. V lost 0 bases to trimming and J lost 3 bases, with 10 bases between them. The CDR3 contains 14 residues. The germline V gene has CDR1 SGHNT and CDR2 YYREEE (reference sequence).

The rearrangement joins TRBV10-2 to TRBJ1-5, with 7 bases fitting TRBD1. CDR3 size: 15 residues. V lost 9 bases and J lost 1; bases outside the gene matches: 9. Germline loops: CDR1 WSHSY, CDR2 SAAADI. CDR3 in DNA: TGCGCCAGTGCCACTACAGGGGTGAGCAATCAGCCCCAGCATTTT. Protein product: CASATTGVSNQPQHF.

The rearrangement joins TRBV5-4 to TRBJ1-2; D ambiguous. This CDR3 has 15 residues. The V end lost 4 bases, the J end lost 6 bases, and 19 bases lay between the germline ends. Germline CDR1 reads SGHNT; CDR2 reads YYREEE (reference sequence). CDR3 sequence (DNA): TGTGCCAGCAGCCCCTCCGGGATGGGTTTGAATGGCTACACCTTC. Amino acids: CASSPSGMGLNGYTF.

This chain uses TRBV3-1 (or the pseudogene TRBV3-2) with TRBJ1-6; no firm D call. This CDR3 region has 13 residues. CDR1 is LGHDT and CDR2 is YNNKEL in the germline V gene (reference sequence). V lost 3 bases and J 4 bases, leaving 4 bases between the germline ends. The chain's CDR3 is CASSQAYNSPLHF. For the CDR3, the DNA is TGTGCCAGCAGCCAGGCATATAATTCACCCCTCCACTTT.

The chain joins TRBV6-5 to TRBJ2-7, with D perhaps TRBD1 (6 bases). This CDR3 contains 14 residues. The germline V gene has CDR1 MNHEY and CDR2 SVGAGI. Deletions cut 6 bases from V and 2 bases from J, with 14 bases between. CDR3 sequence (DNA): TGTGCCAGCAGGTTACAGGGAGTCGCCTACGAGCAGTACTTC. Its translation is CASRLQGVAYEQYF.

The CDR3 loop reads CASSRGPRSYNEQFF. CDR3 nucleotides: TGTGCCAGCAGCCGAGGGCCCCGCTCCTACAATGAGCAGTTCTTC. The rearrangement uses TRBV7-3 and TRBJ2-1; D might be TRBD2 (5 bases). V was trimmed by 5 bases and J by 0 bases, leaving 11 bases between them. The CDR3 is made up of 15 amino acids. The germline CDR1 and CDR2 sequences are SGHTA and FQGTGA.